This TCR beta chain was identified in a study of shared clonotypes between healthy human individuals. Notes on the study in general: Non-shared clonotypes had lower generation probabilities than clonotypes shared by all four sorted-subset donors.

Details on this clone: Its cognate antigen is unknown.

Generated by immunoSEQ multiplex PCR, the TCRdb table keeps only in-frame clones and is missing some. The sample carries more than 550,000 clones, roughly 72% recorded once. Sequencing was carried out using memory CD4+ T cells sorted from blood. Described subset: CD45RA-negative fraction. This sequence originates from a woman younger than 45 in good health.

CDR3 sequence (DNA): TGTGCCAGCAGTCCCACTCTTAGAGGAGTAGGCGGTAGGAATGAGCAGTTCTTC. Its protein product is CASSPTLRGVGGRNEQFF. The chain joins TRBV7-9 to TRBJ2-1, with no clear D. Germline CDR1 and CDR2: SEHNR and FQNEAQ (reference sequence). The CDR3 has 18 residues. Between the trimmed V and J ends, which lost 6 bases and 7 bases, there was a span of 28 bases.